This T cell receptor beta chain emerged from a study of radiotherapy plus CTLA-4 blockade in lung cancer. Study background: Objective responses arose in approximately 17% of patients, and approximately 28% experienced disease control.

Study results and limitations: Blood-borne expansion of tumor-derived TCR clones followed radiotherapy plus ipilimumab. Reports state that early shifts in blood T cell clones, with interferon-beta, best predicted response.

Per germline, CDR1 SNHLY and CDR2 FYNNEI. There are 13 residues in the CDR3. Deletions cut 7 bases from V and 5 bases from J, with 14 bases between. On this clone itself: What it binds is not known. Other DNA sequences of this sample code for an identical CDR3.

The data were produced by immunoSEQ multiplex PCR, yet TCRdb's version contains in-frame clones alone and is incomplete. The table records about 110,000 clones, around 85% of them present only once. Source: peripheral blood, taken from a patient treated with radiotherapy plus ipilimumab. The rearrangement uses TRBV2 and TRBJ2-5, with D possibly matching TRBD2 (6 bases). The TCR sequence derives from a human donor with non-small cell lung cancer that progressed on radiotherapy plus ipilimumab. Some clones in this sample may be carry-over from other donors' samples. Here the CDR3 reads CASKGDGGETQYF. The CDR3 DNA reads TGTGCCAGCAAGGGTGATGGAGGGGAGACCCAGTACTTC.